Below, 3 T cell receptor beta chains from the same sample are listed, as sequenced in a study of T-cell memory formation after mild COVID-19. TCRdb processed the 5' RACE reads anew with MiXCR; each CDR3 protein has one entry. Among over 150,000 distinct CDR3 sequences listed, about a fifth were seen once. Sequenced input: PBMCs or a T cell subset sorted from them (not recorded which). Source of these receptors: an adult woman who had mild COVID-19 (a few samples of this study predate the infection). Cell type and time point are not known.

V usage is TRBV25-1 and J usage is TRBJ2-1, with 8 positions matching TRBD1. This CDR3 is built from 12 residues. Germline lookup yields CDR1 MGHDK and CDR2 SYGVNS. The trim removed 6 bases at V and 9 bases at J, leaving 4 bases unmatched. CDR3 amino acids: CASRPDRGEQFF. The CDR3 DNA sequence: TGTGCCAGCAGACCCGACAGGGGTGAGCAGTTCTTC. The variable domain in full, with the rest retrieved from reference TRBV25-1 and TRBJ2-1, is EADIYQTPRYLVIGTGKKITLECSQTMGHDKMYWYQQDPGMELHLIHYSYGVNSTEKGDLSSESTVSRIRTEHFPLTLESARPSHTSQYLCASRPDRGEQFFGPGTRLTVL.

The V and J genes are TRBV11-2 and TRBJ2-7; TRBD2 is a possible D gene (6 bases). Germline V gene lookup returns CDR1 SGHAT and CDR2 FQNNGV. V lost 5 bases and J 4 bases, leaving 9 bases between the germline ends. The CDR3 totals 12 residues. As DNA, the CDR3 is TGTGCCAGCAGCCGGGGGATGTACGAGCAGTACTTC. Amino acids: CASSRGMYEQYF.

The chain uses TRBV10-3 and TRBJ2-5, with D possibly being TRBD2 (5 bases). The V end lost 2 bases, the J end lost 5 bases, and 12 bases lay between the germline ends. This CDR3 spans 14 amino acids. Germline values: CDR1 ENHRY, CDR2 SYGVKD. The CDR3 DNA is TGTGCCATCAGTGAGAGAGGCCGCGGGGAGACCCAGTACTTC. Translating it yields CAISERGRGETQYF.